The clone carrying this TCR beta chain showed up many times. Its antigen is undetermined. PCR was performed a second time for roughly 6 to 12 cycles using a sample-barcoded 5' primer and a J-beta primer mix. TCRdb re-called the 5' RACE reads with MiXCR, one entry per CDR3 protein. The table lists more than 800,000 distinct CDR3 sequences, around 30% of them singletons. This record comes from a study of blood T cells in healthy people across ages. Study-level results: Versus aged donors, long-lived donors had higher diversity and more naive CD4+ cells.

This CDR3 contains 11 residues. V lost 10 bases and J lost 5, with 11 bases in between. In germline, CDR1 is MNHEY, CDR2 SVGAGI. The receptor comes from a woman aged 80 or older in good health. This sequence joins TRBV6-5 and TRBJ1-1; no firm D call. Sequencing was carried out using blood. This CDR3 reads CATSRGTEAFF. The CDR3 DNA follows: TGTGCCACCAGCCGAGGGACTGAAGCTTTCTTT.